This passage covers 28 T cell receptor beta chains from one sample sequenced in a study of spatial heterogeneity in lung cancer. The time point here: sample taken at primary tumor resection. Extraction of whole RNA from tumor, nontumor lung or frozen PBMC preceded unsorted sequencing. TCRdb re-called the 5' RACE reads through MiXCR, storing one row per CDR3 protein. The data show tens of thousands of distinct CDR3 sequences, roughly 12% seen once. This specimen was PBMCs, taken at surgery. The source is a male donor with early-stage non-small cell lung cancer.

This clonotype was recorded a few times. The chain is built from TRBV28 and TRBJ2-5, with D unclear. V shed 3 bases and J shed 2 bases, with 10 bases lying between them. Germline values: CDR1 MDHEN, CDR2 SYDVKM. This CDR3 spans 14 amino acids. CDR3 nucleotide sequence: TGTGCCAGCAGTTTTTCCGGTACACAAGAGACCCAGTACTTC. Protein: CASSFSGTQETQYF.

Comments on this clonotype: One end of the junction is discordant with germline, which a read error may explain. The chain links TRBV2 to TRBJ2-3, with D unresolved. The CDR3 runs 11 residues. Germline values: CDR1 SNHLY, CDR2 FYNNEI. The CDR3 loop is CASNARDRQYF. The CDR3 coding sequence is TGTGCCAGCAACGCAAGGGATAGGCAGTATTTT.

Only a few counts were recorded for this clonotype. V gene TRBV20-1 combines with J gene TRBJ2-7, with TRBD1 identical over 8 bases. This CDR3 is built from 15 residues. Losses at the gene ends were 5 bases for V and 2 bases for J; bases not matched to a gene: 11. Germline values: CDR1 DFQATT, CDR2 SNEGSKA (reference sequence). Here the CDR3 reads CSAHGGPGQAYEQYF. The CDR3 DNA is TGCAGTGCTCACGGGGGACCGGGACAGGCCTACGAGCAGTACTTC.

This clonotype was counted once. This rearrangement joins TRBV7-6 to TRBJ2-1; 7 positions agree with TRBD1. The CDR3 has 15 amino acids. Losses at the gene ends were 4 bases for V and 8 bases for J; bases not matched to a gene: 11. Germline CDR1 SGHVS, CDR2 FNYEAQ. This CDR3 is CASSSRQGREDEQFF. The CDR3 DNA sequence: TGTGCCAGCAGCTCTAGACAGGGAAGAGAGGATGAGCAGTTCTTC.

This clonotype was recorded a few times. The CDR3 reads CSASSSEGTDTQYF. CDR3 nucleotides: TGCAGTGCTAGTTCTAGCGAGGGCACAGATACGCAGTATTTT. The V call is TRBV20-1, the J call TRBJ2-3, with a possible D match to TRBD2 (6 bases). The CDR3 spans 14 residues. Germline CDR1 reads DFQATT; CDR2 reads SNEGSKA (reference sequence). V was trimmed by 3 bases and J by 1 base, leaving 11 bases between them.

In this sample, this clonotype turned up many times. The rearrangement joins TRBV4-3 to TRBJ2-2; D is tentatively TRBD1 or TRBD2 (5 bases each). This CDR3 has 21 amino acids. Germline CDR1 reads LGHNA; CDR2 reads YSLEER. V lost 2 bases to trimming and J lost 4 bases, with 29 bases between them. The CDR3 spells CASSQIFLGRDGEDITGELFF. The CDR3 bases are TGCGCCAGCAGCCAAATCTTCTTGGGCAGGGACGGTGAGGATATCACCGGGGAGCTGTTTTTT.

This clonotype has just a few counts. This CDR3 is CSVETGGIGSPLHF. The CDR3 DNA sequence: TGCAGTGTTGAGACAGGGGGCATCGGCTCACCCCTCCACTTT. V usage is TRBV20-1 and J usage is TRBJ1-6; 10 positions match TRBD1. J was trimmed by 10 bases and V by 7 bases; bases with no gene match: 10. The germline gives CDR1 DFQATT, CDR2 SNEGSKA (reference sequence). The CDR3 is 14 residues long.

The chain couples TRBV23-1 to TRBJ2-3, with 8 bases aligning to TRBD1. TRBV23-1 is known as an ORF, though its function is uncertain. Losses at the gene ends were 6 bases for V and 0 bases for J; bases not matched to a gene: 5. The CDR3 sequence is 15 residues long. In DNA form, the CDR3 reads TGCGCCAGCAGCCAGAGGACAGGGAGCACAGATACGCAGTATTTT. Its translation: CASSQRTGSTDTQYF.

The CDR3 region has the DNA TGTGCCAGCAGTTTGGACGGGGACGATGAGCAGTTCTTC. Its translation is CASSLDGDDEQFF. This chain uses TRBV12-3 or TRBV12-4 with TRBJ2-1; possibly TRBD1 or TRBD2 for D (5 bases each). V was cut by 3 bases and J by 8 bases, with 11 bases left in between. CDR3 length equals 13 residues.

This clonotype was seen a handful of times. V and J are TRBV6-4 and TRBJ1-4, with D possibly being TRBD1 (5 bases). Looked up from germline, CDR1 is MRHNA and CDR2 is SNTAGT. The V end was cut by 11 bases, the J end by 8 bases, with 21 bases between. The CDR3 loop spans 14 amino acids. The chain's CDR3 is CAGRDPGTKEKLFF. CDR3 sequence (DNA): TGTGCCGGAAGGGATCCAGGGACGAAGGAAAAACTGTTTTTT.

This chain connects TRBV18 to TRBJ1-5; 7 bases map to TRBD1. This CDR3 has 14 amino acids. With 4 bases clipped from V and 5 bases from J, the junction kept 5 bases outside the gene matches. Germline V gives CDR1 KGHSH, CDR2 LQKENI. The CDR3 nucleotides are TGTGCCAGCTCACGAAGACAGGGCTATCAGCCCCAGCATTTT. Protein sequence: CASSRRQGYQPQHF.

This clonotype was detected only a few times. V is TRBV28 and J is TRBJ2-1, with D unclear. This CDR3 is 14 amino acids long. V gave up 1 base and J gave up 3 bases, with 7 bases separating them. Per the germline V gene, CDR1 is MDHEN and CDR2 is SYDVKM. The CDR3 here is CASSLSLYYNEQFF. In DNA form, the CDR3 reads TGTGCCAGCAGTTTATCACTGTACTACAATGAGCAGTTCTTC.

V usage is TRBV7-2 and J usage is TRBJ2-5; D ambiguous. The V gene lost 5 bases and the J gene lost 0 bases, with 7 bases spanning the gap. The CDR3 consists of 13 residues. CDR1 and CDR2 from the germline V gene are SGHTA and FQGNSA. CDR3 residues: CASSRTDQETQYF. In DNA, the CDR3 is TGTGCCAGCAGCCGGACGGACCAAGAGACCCAGTACTTC. The full variable domain, with the rest looked up from reference TRBV7-2 and TRBJ2-5, is GAGVSQSPSNKVTEKGKDVELRCDPISGHTALYWYRQSLGQGLEFLIYFQGNSAPDKSGLPSDRFSAERTGGSVSTLTIQRTQQEDSAVYLCASSRTDQETQYFGPGTRLLVL.

This clonotype has ten or more counts. The J gene is TRBJ1-2, the V gene TRBV5-4; D is unresolved. Trimming left V 0 bases short and J 4 bases short, with 10 bases between. This CDR3 is 14 amino acids long. The germline V gene encodes CDR1 SGHNT and CDR2 YYREEE (reference sequence). In nucleotides, the CDR3 is TGTGCCAGCAGCTTGGTAAGACAAGGCTATGGCTACACCTTC. It yields the protein CASSLVRQGYGYTF.

The V call is TRBV5-8, the J call TRBJ2-3; perhaps TRBD1 as D (6 bases). This CDR3 has 13 amino acids. V lost 4 bases and J lost 4, with 10 bases in between. CDR1 SGHTS and CDR2 YDEGEE come from the germline V gene. The CDR3 reads CASSRQAPDTQYF. CDR3 in DNA: TGTGCCAGCAGCCGACAGGCTCCAGATACGCAGTATTTT.

The chain employs TRBV6-5 and TRBJ2-2; 7 bases are a match to TRBD2. The germline gives CDR1 MNHEY, CDR2 SVGAGI. This CDR3 region has 14 residues. V was clipped by 4 bases and J by 4 bases; unmatched bases: 3. CDR3 DNA: TGTGCCAGCAGTTCTAGCGGTGGCACCGGGGAGCTGTTTTTT. This encodes CASSSSGGTGELFF.

This clonotype showed up many times. The gene calls are TRBV29-1 and TRBJ2-3; 9 positions match TRBD2. The V segment lost 6 bases and the J segment 4 bases; nucleotides outside the gene matches: 8. Germline CDR1 SQVTM, CDR2 ANQGSEA. The CDR3 loop spans 14 amino acids. The CDR3 region is CSVGLAGMADTQYF. The CDR3 DNA is TGCAGCGTGGGACTAGCAGGGATGGCAGATACGCAGTATTTT.

The V call is TRBV7-2, the J call TRBJ2-4; D possibly matches TRBD1 or TRBD2 (5 bases each). There are 14 residues in the CDR3. Trimming cost V 0 bases and J 8 bases, with 11 bases left between them. Germline-derived CDR1 and CDR2 are SGHTA and FQGNSA. The CDR3 loop is CASSLAGPKDIQYF. CDR3 nucleotides: TGTGCCAGCAGCTTAGCGGGACCCAAGGACATTCAGTACTTC.

A note on this clonotype: The final CDR3 position lacks the conserved phenylalanine or tryptophan, pointing to a likely read error. The chain has TRBV9 and TRBJ2-2; D uncertain. CDR1 is SGDLS and CDR2 is YYNGEE in the germline V gene. The CDR3 totals 14 residues. Trimming took 0 bases from V and 2 from J, leaving 5 bases between them. The CDR3 sequence is CASSVGGNTGELFL. Here the CDR3 DNA reads TGTGCCAGCAGCGTAGGAGGTAACACCGGGGAGCTGTTTCTT.

This clonotype was recorded many times. V is TRBV7-9 and J is TRBJ2-3; 11 nucleotides match TRBD2. There are 17 residues in the CDR3. V lost 3 bases, J lost 5 bases, and 10 bases stayed unmatched. Germline CDR1 is SEHNR and CDR2 is FQNEAQ (reference sequence). The CDR3 protein is CASSLGSSLAGVDTQYF. In DNA, the CDR3 is TGTGCCAGCAGCTTGGGATCATCACTAGCGGGAGTAGATACGCAGTATTTT.

This clonotype has more than one count but fewer than ten. The V gene is TRBV7-9, the J gene TRBJ2-7, with no clear D. V lost 4 bases to trimming and J lost 7 bases, with 20 bases between them. The CDR3 is 15 residues long. Germline CDR1 SEHNR, CDR2 FQNEAQ (reference sequence). The CDR3 coding sequence is TGTGCCAGCAGCTCTACTCCTTACACGTCTTCGGAGCAGTACTTC. Amino acid sequence: CASSSTPYTSSEQYF. Supplemented by reference TRBV7-9 and TRBJ2-7, the full variable domain reads DTGVSQNPRHKITKRGQNVTFRCDPISEHNRLYWYRQTLGQGPEFLTYFQNEAQLEKSRLLSDRFSAERPKGSFSTLEIQRTEQGDSAMYLCASSSTPYTSSEQYFGPGTRLTVT.

The sample holds a few counts of this clonotype. The DNA for the CDR3 is TGCAGTGCTGGAACAGTGAACACTGAAGCTTTCTTT. This encodes CSAGTVNTEAFF. The V call is TRBV20-1, the J call TRBJ1-1, with D hard to call. Looked up from germline, CDR1 is DFQATT and CDR2 is SNEGSKA (reference sequence). There are 12 residues in the CDR3. Trimming removed 5 bases from V and 0 bases from J, with 7 bases in between.

The chain uses TRBV11-2 and TRBJ2-7, with 12 bases lining up with TRBD2. Germline CDR1 SGHAT, CDR2 FQNNGV. The CDR3 consists of 16 residues. Trimming at V came to 2 bases and at J to 7 bases, leaving 9 bases not matched to a gene. CDR3 sequence (DNA): TGTGCCAGCAGCTTACCTAGCGGGAGGGCCGGAGGAGAGCAGTACTTC. Translated: CASSLPSGRAGGEQYF.

V and J are TRBV6-2 or TRBV6-3 and TRBJ2-1; TRBD2 matches at 10 bases. V shed 6 bases, J shed 9 bases, and the junction held 11 bases outside the gene matches. This CDR3 has 15 residues. Germline V CDR1 and CDR2: MNHEY, SVGEGT. CDR3 in amino acids: CASSRQAGGLGEQFF. The CDR3 nucleotides are TGTGCCAGCAGCCGACAAGCGGGAGGGCTTGGTGAGCAGTTCTTC.

The sample holds a few counts of this clonotype. This chain uses TRBV6-2 or TRBV6-3 with TRBJ2-4; D is unresolved. This CDR3 comprises 15 residues. Trimming stripped 7 bases from V and 7 bases from J, with 20 bases between. CDR1 is MNHEY, CDR2 SVGEGT, per germline. CDR3 sequence: CASTLGPNTPNIQYF. CDR3 in DNA: TGTGCCAGCACCCTTGGCCCTAATACTCCTAACATTCAGTACTTC.

The gene calls are TRBV30 and TRBJ2-7; D gene ambiguous. Trimming took 2 bases from V and 4 from J, leaving 15 bases between them. Germline-derived CDR1 and CDR2 are GTSNPN and SVGIG (reference sequence). The CDR3 length is 14 residues. CDR3 sequence reads: CAWSTFGTQYEQYF. In DNA, the CDR3 is TGTGCCTGGAGTACCTTCGGCACACAATACGAGCAGTACTTC.

This clonotype showed up just a few times. The chain carries TRBV5-4 and TRBJ2-2, with D tentatively TRBD1 (5 bases). The CDR3 is 16 residues long. Germline values: CDR1 SGHNT, CDR2 YYREEE (reference sequence). With 0 bases removed from V and 3 bases from J, the gap between germline ends came to 12 bases. DNA for the CDR3: TGTGCCAGCAGCTTGGACCAGGACACCGACACCGGGGAGCTGTTTTTT. Translation: CASSLDQDTDTGELFF.

The rearrangement uses TRBV7-2 and TRBJ2-3, with D unclear. The CDR3 consists of 12 residues. Germline loops: CDR1 SGHTA, CDR2 FQGNSA. Trimming removed 5 bases from V and 5 bases from J, with 8 bases in between. The CDR3 sequence is CASSPTQDTQYF. Here the CDR3 DNA reads TGTGCCAGCAGCCCCACCCAAGATACGCAGTATTTT.